This entry lists 20 T cell receptor beta chains sequenced from one sample in a study of T cells after yellow fever vaccination. TCRdb processed the 5' RACE reads anew with MiXCR; each CDR3 protein has one entry. The sample has a few hundred thousand distinct CDR3 sequences, 3.6% seen once. Sequenced here: PBMCs, sampled on the day of the yellow fever booster vaccination. These receptors were taken from a man younger than 35 who received the YFV17D yellow fever vaccine.

This clonotype was picked up many times. CDR3 bases: TGTGCCAGCAGTTTCGCGTCGACCCAGCATTTT. This codes for CASSFASTQHF. The gene calls are TRBV6-2 or TRBV6-3 and TRBJ1-5, with D unresolved. The CDR3 is 11 amino acids. Germline V CDR1 and CDR2: MNHEY, SVGEGT. Between the trimmed V and J ends, which lost 4 bases and 11 bases, there was a span of 9 bases.

The gene calls are TRBV19 and TRBJ1-2; TRBD1 matches at 7 bases. This CDR3 is built from 14 residues. CDR1 is LNHDA, CDR2 SQIVND, per germline (reference sequence). Trimming took 7 bases from V and 6 from J; bases not matched to a gene: 11. Here the CDR3 DNA reads TGTGCCAGTAAAGGCTTGGCACAGGGGCATGGCTACACCTTC. Protein: CASKGLAQGHGYTF.

This clonotype was recorded many times. The rearrangement uses TRBV20-1 and TRBJ2-2; 7 nucleotides line up with TRBD1. Trimming removed 5 bases from V and 5 bases from J; junction bases left unmatched: 5. This CDR3 comprises 13 residues. Germline assignment: CDR1 DFQATT and CDR2 SNEGSKA (reference sequence). CDR3 protein: CSARDRRTGELFF. The CDR3 nucleotides read TGCAGTGCTCGGGACAGAAGGACCGGGGAGCTGTTTTTT.

This clonotype has only a few counts. This chain connects TRBV5-6 to TRBJ2-7; D is undetermined. The CDR3 totals 13 residues. Trimming shortened V by 0 bases and J by 4 bases, and 8 bases separated the two germline ends. Per germline, CDR1 SGHDT and CDR2 YYEEEE. This CDR3 reads CASSLGQYYEQYV. In nucleotides, the CDR3 is TGTGCCAGCAGCTTGGGGCAGTATTACGAGCAGTACGTC.

This clonotype came up many times. CDR3 nucleotide sequence: TGCGCCAGCAGCCCCCAACCGGCCGTCTCTACCTACGAGCAGTACTTC. As protein: CASSPQPAVSTYEQYF. V is TRBV4-1 and J is TRBJ2-7; D ambiguous. Trimming stripped 4 bases from V and 2 bases from J, with 18 bases between. This CDR3 comprises 16 residues. Germline loops: CDR1 MGHRA, CDR2 YSYEKL.

V and J are TRBV5-1 and TRBJ2-3, with D uncertain. V shed 1 base and J shed 0 bases, with 9 bases lying between them. There are 15 residues in the CDR3. Germline V CDR1 and CDR2: SGHRS, YFSETQ. CDR3 in amino acids: CASSLTPFSTDTQYF. The CDR3 nucleotides are TGCGCCAGCAGCTTGACACCTTTTAGCACAGATACGCAGTATTTT.

This clonotype was recorded at least ten times. The rearrangement uses TRBV5-1 and TRBJ1-5, with D possibly TRBD1 on 6 matching bases. This CDR3 is 12 amino acids long. Trimming removed 7 bases from V and 7 bases from J, with 12 bases in between. Germline V gene sequence: CDR1 SGHRS, CDR2 YFSETQ. CDR3 DNA: TGCGCCAGCGAGGCAGGGGACCAGCCCCAGCATTTT. Protein sequence: CASEAGDQPQHF.

This clonotype was observed a handful of times. The chain employs TRBV7-2 and TRBJ2-1; 9 bases agree with TRBD2. The length of the CDR3 is 16 residues. CDR1 is SGHTA and CDR2 is FQGNSA in the germline V gene. With 1 base clipped from V and 10 bases from J, the junction kept 11 bases outside the gene matches. As DNA, the CDR3 is TGTGCCAGCAGCTTAGATCCCCAGCGGGGGGCTTGGGAGCAGTTCTTC. Translation gives CASSLDPQRGAWEQFF.

The rearrangement links TRBV18 to TRBJ1-5, with D uncertain. Germline V gene data show CDR1 as KGHSH and CDR2 as LQKENI. CDR3 length: 13 residues. Trimming took 3 bases from V and 4 from J, leaving 7 bases between them. The CDR3 DNA reads as TGTGCCAGCTCACCGAGTCAGAATCAGCCCCAGCATTTT. This translates into CASSPSQNQPQHF.

This clonotype was counted a few times. The chain recombines TRBV11-2 with TRBJ2-1; TRBD2 matches 10 bases. The CDR3 runs to 19 residues. CDR1 and CDR2 from the germline V gene are SGHAT and FQNNGV. Unmatched junction bases numbered 9, after V lost 1 base and J lost 0 bases. The CDR3 protein is CASSLGRLAGDLSYNEQFF. The CDR3 coding sequence is TGTGCCAGCAGCTTAGGCCGCCTAGCGGGGGATCTCTCCTACAATGAGCAGTTCTTC. Looking up the rest from reference TRBV11-2 and TRBJ2-1 gives the full variable domain: EAGVAQSPRYKIIEKRQSVAFWCNPISGHATLYWYQQILGQGPKLLIQFQNNGVVDDSQLPKDRFSAERLKGVDSTLKIQPAKLEDSAVYLCASSLGRLAGDLSYNEQFFGPGTRLTVL.

This clonotype has more than one count but fewer than ten. The gene calls are TRBV6-2 or TRBV6-3 and TRBJ2-1; 8 bases line up with TRBD2. The V gene's germline CDR1 is MNHEY and CDR2 SVGEGT. The CDR3 is 15 amino acids. Trimming took 2 bases from V and 4 from J; bases not matched to a gene: 4. CDR3 DNA sequence: TGTGCCAGCAGTTACAGCGGGGGCCCTTACAATGAGCAGTTCTTC. Residues: CASSYSGGPYNEQFF.

This clonotype has a count of ten or more. The J gene is TRBJ1-5, the V gene TRBV5-6; 10 bases map to TRBD1. The CDR3 runs to 15 residues. The V and J ends lost 4 bases and 2 bases, in that order; junction bases with no gene match: 3. Per germline, CDR1 SGHDT and CDR2 YYEEEE. The CDR3 bases are TGTGCCAGCAGCGTGACAGGGGGCGGCAATCAGCCCCAGCATTTT. This codes for CASSVTGGGNQPQHF.

This clonotype was seen repeatedly, ten times or more. V usage is TRBV5-1 and J usage is TRBJ2-1; no clear D. CDR1 is SGHRS, CDR2 YFSETQ, per germline. CDR3 length: 12 residues. The V end was cut by 7 bases, the J end by 4 bases, with 9 bases between. CDR3 DNA: TGCGCCAGCCGGCAGACTTACAATGAGCAGTTCTTC. Encoded protein: CASRQTYNEQFF.

The sample holds many counts of this clonotype. This sequence joins TRBV7-9 and TRBJ2-7; D may match TRBD1 or TRBD2 (5 bases each). The germline V gene has CDR1 SEHNR and CDR2 FQNEAQ (reference sequence). CDR3 length: 14 amino acids. Trimming took 3 bases from V and 2 from J, leaving 11 bases between them. The CDR3 loop is CASSFGTYTYEQYF. In DNA, the CDR3 is TGTGCCAGCAGCTTCGGGACGTACACCTACGAGCAGTACTTC.

This clonotype was detected a few times. This chain links TRBV6-6 with TRBJ1-5; the match to TRBD1 covers 7 bases. Losses at the gene ends were 7 bases for V and 5 bases for J; bases not matched to a gene: 5. This CDR3 is 13 amino acids long. The germline gives CDR1 MNHNY, CDR2 SVGAGI (reference sequence). In DNA form, the CDR3 reads TGTGCCAGCACCTACAGGGGAGATCAGCCCCAGCATTTT. Translation: CASTYRGDQPQHF.

Only a few counts were recorded for this clonotype. V is TRBV20-1 and J is TRBJ2-1; D assignment may be TRBD1 or TRBD2 (7 bases each). Trimming shortened V by 3 bases and J by 12 bases, and 15 bases separated the two germline ends. CDR3 length: 12 residues. The V gene's germline CDR1 is DFQATT and CDR2 SNEGSKA (reference sequence). In nucleotides, the CDR3 is TGCAGTGCTAGTGGGGACAGCGGGGCGCAGTTCTTC. Its translation is CSASGDSGAQFF.

The rearrangement uses TRBV6-5 and TRBJ1-1; TRBD1 aligns across 11 bases. Germline V gene data show CDR1 as MNHEY and CDR2 as SVGAGI. The ends lost 2 bases at V and 4 bases at J; junction bases unmatched: 6. This CDR3 has 16 residues. This CDR3 is CASSYQRGTGGTEAFF. The DNA for the CDR3 is TGTGCCAGCAGTTACCAACGAGGGACAGGGGGCACTGAAGCTTTCTTT.

This clonotype was found many times. The chain combines TRBV7-2 with TRBJ2-2; 11 nucleotides match TRBD2. The V gene's germline CDR1 is SGHTA and CDR2 FQGNSA. V trimming: 5 bases; J trimming: 2 bases; junction bases outside the gene matches: 7. This CDR3 is built from 17 residues. The CDR3 region is CASSHPGLAANTGELFF. Written as DNA, the CDR3 is TGTGCCAGCAGCCACCCGGGACTAGCGGCTAACACCGGGGAGCTGTTTTTT.

This clonotype turned up a few times. The V call is TRBV18, the J call TRBJ1-1; tentative D call: TRBD1 (5 bases). The germline gives CDR1 KGHSH, CDR2 LQKENI. This CDR3 spans 12 amino acids. The V and J ends lost 6 bases and 4 bases respectively, with 9 bases between them. CDR3 protein: CASSGGSTEAFF. CDR3 coding DNA: TGTGCCAGCTCGGGGGGAAGCACTGAAGCTTTCTTT. Drawing the rest from reference TRBV18 and TRBJ1-1, the complete variable domain is NAGVMQNPRHLVRRRGQEARLRCSPMKGHSHVYWYRQLPEEGLKFMVYLQKENIIDESGMPKERFSAEFPKEGPSILRIQQVVRGDSAAYFCASSGGSTEAFFGQGTRLTVV.

This clonotype came up many times. This chain links TRBV4-3 with TRBJ2-2, with 13 positions matching TRBD2. V trimming: 3 bases; J trimming: 7 bases; junction bases outside the gene matches: 11. CDR3 length: 18 amino acids. Germline lookup yields CDR1 LGHNA and CDR2 YSLEER. CDR3 DNA: TGCGCCAGCAGCCACCTAGGGACTAGCGGGGTCGGTGGCGGGGAGCTGTTTTTT. Protein product: CASSHLGTSGVGGGELFF.